One and the same sample provided the 32 T cell receptor beta chains below, sequenced in a study of cytomegalovirus exposure and HLA in healthy donors. This PCR relied on a set of 60 Vbeta primers and 13 Jbeta primers. Generated by immunoSEQ multiplex PCR, the TCRdb table keeps only in-frame clones and is missing some. The profile covers about 55,000 clones, with about 84% appearing a single time and 1.6% taken by the ten largest. The sequenced sample consisted of PBMCs. The origin of the receptors is a man aged 30-40 years in good health and CMV-seronegative.

This clone was seen only once. CDR3 amino acids: CASSLVRGASEQYF. CDR3 DNA: TGTGCCAGCAGCTTAGTCAGGGGAGCTAGCGAGCAGTACTTC. The rearrangement uses TRBV7-8 and TRBJ2-7, with D maybe TRBD1 (6 bases). The CDR3 runs to 14 residues. V lost 1 base, J lost 6 bases, and 13 bases lay in between. Germline CDR1 and CDR2: SGHVS and FQNEAQ.

This chain links TRBV5-4 with TRBJ1-2, with 8 bases fitting TRBD1. CDR1 and CDR2 from the germline V gene are SGHNT and YYREEE (reference sequence). The V segment lost 6 bases and the J segment 0 bases; nucleotides outside the gene matches: 4. This CDR3 has 14 amino acids. CDR3 loop: CASNQGQANYGYTF. The CDR3 DNA reads as TGTGCCAGCAACCAGGGACAGGCTAACTATGGCTACACCTTC.

This clone was found a few times. The CDR3 here is CASSTYSGVMNTEAFF. The CDR3 DNA is TGTGCCAGTAGTACCTACAGCGGGGTCATGAACACTGAAGCTTTCTTT. The V gene is TRBV19, the J gene TRBJ1-1; D unclear. The CDR3 loop spans 16 amino acids. Trimming removed 4 bases at V and 0 bases at J, with 15 bases between. Germline V gene data show CDR1 as LNHDA and CDR2 as SQIVND (reference sequence).

The chain recombines TRBV6-5 with TRBJ1-1, with D maybe TRBD1 (6 bases). Germline V gene lookup returns CDR1 MNHEY and CDR2 SVGAGI. V lost 6 bases and J lost 0, with 8 bases in between. CDR3 length equals 13 residues. DNA for the CDR3: TGTGCCAGCAGCCACAGGGTGAACACTGAAGCTTTCTTT. The encoded protein is CASSHRVNTEAFF.

The rearrangement joins TRBV7-9 to TRBJ2-3; 10 positions match TRBD1. This CDR3 spans 15 amino acids. From germline, CDR1 is SEHNR and CDR2 FQNEAQ (reference sequence). V shed 4 bases, J shed 3 bases, and the junction held 4 bases outside the gene matches. The DNA for the CDR3 is TGTGCCAGCAGCTCAACGGACAGGGGGACAGATACGCAGTATTTT. Its protein product is CASSSTDRGTDTQYF.

This clone was counted only a few times. This sequence joins TRBV6-6 and TRBJ2-5; D call uncertain. V dropped 9 bases and J dropped 1 base, with 9 bases sitting between them. The CDR3 runs 12 residues. CDR1 and CDR2 (germline): MNHNY, SVGAGI (reference sequence). The CDR3 nucleotides read TGTGCCAGTGGGCAGTCCCAAGAGACCCAGTACTTC. Protein product: CASGQSQETQYF.

V usage is TRBV4-2 and J usage is TRBJ2-7; 9 bases fit TRBD2. Germline-derived CDR1 and CDR2 are LGHNA and YNFKEQ. Germline trimming cut 3 bases from V and 4 bases from J; bases unmatched to any gene: 10. The CDR3 spans 16 residues. The CDR3 region has the DNA TGTGCCAGCAGCCACCCTCAAGCGGGGGGTGGGTACGAGCAGTACTTC. Encoded protein: CASSHPQAGGGYEQYF.

The V gene is TRBV18, the J gene TRBJ2-1, with 12 bases aligning to TRBD2. Germline values: CDR1 KGHSH, CDR2 LQKENI. The CDR3 consists of 18 residues. V trimming: 0 bases; J trimming: 9 bases; junction bases outside the gene matches: 12. The CDR3 DNA reads as TGTGCCAGCTCACCACCGAGACGGACTAGCGGGGAGGAGGGTGAGCAGTTCTTC. Protein sequence: CASSPPRRTSGEEGEQFF.

This sequence joins TRBV18 and TRBJ1-2; TRBD1 might be the D (5 bases). Germline loops: CDR1 KGHSH, CDR2 LQKENI. Trimming took off 3 bases at V and 0 bases at J, with 14 bases between the two ends. The CDR3 totals 16 residues. Here the CDR3 reads CASSPDRQSANYGYTF. CDR3 bases: TGTGCCAGCTCACCTGACAGACAGTCAGCTAACTATGGCTACACCTTC. Complete variable domain (other parts from reference TRBV18 and TRBJ1-2): NAGVMQNPRHLVRRRGQEARLRCSPMKGHSHVYWYRQLPEEGLKFMVYLQKENIIDESGMPKERFSAEFPKEGPSILRIQQVVRGDSAAYFCASSPDRQSANYGYTFGSGTRLTVV.

The chain uses TRBV14 and TRBJ1-2; a weak D match, TRBD1 (6 bases). The V and J ends lost 1 base and 8 bases respectively, with 20 bases between them. The V gene's germline CDR1 is SGHDN and CDR2 FVKESK. The CDR3 sequence is 16 residues long. The CDR3 DNA follows: TGTGCCAGCAGCCAAGCCCCCGGACAGCAGCACGGGGGCTACACCTTC. Translation gives CASSQAPGQQHGGYTF.

This clone was picked up a small number of times. The junction departs from germline at one end; a sequencing error may be responsible. CDR3 protein: CTSSVYRGYNEQFF. CDR3 DNA sequence: TGTACCAGCAGTGTCTACAGGGGCTACAATGAGCAGTTCTTC. The chain is built from TRBV25-1 and TRBJ2-1; 7 nucleotides agree with TRBD1. Germline assignment: CDR1 MGHDK and CDR2 SYGVNS. This CDR3 is 14 amino acids long.

The genes are TRBV6-1 and TRBJ2-3; 9 bases align to TRBD1. CDR3 length: 17 residues. The V gene end was trimmed by 1 base and the J gene end by 2 bases; junction bases not matched to a gene: 7. The V gene's germline CDR1 is MNHNS and CDR2 SASEGT. CDR3 bases: TGTGCCAGCAGTGAAGGGTTAAGGACAGGGGTCACAGATACGCAGTATTTT. Its protein is CASSEGLRTGVTDTQYF.

J is TRBJ2-1 and V is TRBV5-4, with a possible D match to TRBD1 (6 bases). This CDR3 is 16 amino acids long. In germline, CDR1 is SGHNT, CDR2 YYREEE (reference sequence). Trimming shortened V by 1 base and J by 12 bases, and 23 bases separated the two germline ends. CDR3 nucleotides: TGTGCCAGCAGCTTGCGTTACGGGACACCCCTCCAGGTGCAGTTCTTC. Translating gives CASSLRYGTPLQVQFF.

The chain is built from TRBV2 and TRBJ1-3, with D unresolved. Trimming pared 6 bases from V and 1 base from J, leaving 10 bases between. Germline V lookup: CDR1 SNHLY, CDR2 FYNNEI. The CDR3 extends over 14 amino acids. CDR3 protein: CASRDSGSGNTIYF. Written as DNA, the CDR3 is TGTGCCAGCAGGGATTCGGGGTCTGGAAACACCATATATTTT.

This clone was seen only a few times. The chain uses TRBV29-1 and TRBJ2-7; 10 bases map to TRBD2. The CDR3 contains 16 residues. Trimming took 0 bases from V and 4 from J; bases not matched to a gene: 9. In germline, CDR1 is SQVTM, CDR2 ANQGSEA. The CDR3 nucleotides are TGCAGCGTTGAAGATGGAGCGGGAGGGGCCCCTTACGAGCAGTACTTC. Its protein product is CSVEDGAGGAPYEQYF.

The chain links TRBV9 to TRBJ1-1, with TRBD1 identical over 8 bases. Trimming at V came to 3 bases and at J to 4 bases, leaving 8 bases not matched to a gene. The CDR3 totals 15 residues. Germline V gives CDR1 SGDLS, CDR2 YYNGEE. CDR3 amino acids: CASSARTGLGTEAFF. DNA of the CDR3: TGTGCCAGCAGCGCCCGGACAGGGTTGGGCACTGAAGCTTTCTTT. The full variable domain, completed using reference TRBV9 and TRBJ1-1, is DSGVTQTPKHLITATGQRVTLRCSPRSGDLSVYWYQQSLDQGLQFLIQYYNGEERAKGNILERFSAQQFPDLHSELNLSSLELGDSALYFCASSARTGLGTEAFFGQGTRLTVV.

This chain connects TRBV11-2 to TRBJ1-2, with 9 positions matching TRBD1. Per the germline V gene, CDR1 is SGHAT and CDR2 is FQNNGV. The CDR3 sequence is 13 residues long. The V and J ends lost 5 bases and 6 bases, in that order; junction bases with no gene match: 4. CDR3 nucleotide sequence: TGTGCCAGCAGCCTACAGGGGGCCGATGGCTACACCTTC. Translated: CASSLQGADGYTF. Supplemented by reference TRBV11-2 and TRBJ1-2, the full variable domain reads EAGVAQSPRYKIIEKRQSVAFWCNPISGHATLYWYQQILGQGPKLLIQFQNNGVVDDSQLPKDRFSAERLKGVDSTLKIQPAKLEDSAVYLCASSLQGADGYTFGSGTRLTVV.

The V call is TRBV7-9, the J call TRBJ1-2; maybe TRBD1 (5 bases). V dropped 1 base and J dropped 2 bases, with 11 bases sitting between them. Germline CDR1 is SEHNR and CDR2 is FQNEAQ (reference sequence). The CDR3 is made up of 15 amino acids. The CDR3 bases are TGTGCCAGCAGCTTAGAAGGAGCAGGGAACTATGGCTACACCTTC. Translation: CASSLEGAGNYGYTF.

This chain joins TRBV13 and TRBJ2-1; possible D gene TRBD1, 7 bases. Germline V gene sequence: CDR1 PRHDT, CDR2 FYEKMQ (reference sequence). The CDR3 contains 16 residues. Trimming shortened V by 5 bases and J by 7 bases, and 21 bases separated the two germline ends. CDR3 bases: TGTGCCAGCAGCCCCAGGGGGGCTTTACGGTGGAATGAGCAGTTCTTC. It yields the protein CASSPRGALRWNEQFF.

The rearrangement links TRBV4-2 to TRBJ2-7, with TRBD1 matching 9 bases. Germline V gene data show CDR1 as LGHNA and CDR2 as YNFKEQ. There are 17 residues in the CDR3. The ends lost 1 base at V and 5 bases at J; junction bases unmatched: 12. Here the CDR3 DNA reads TGTGCCAGCAGCCAAGTACCCAGAGGACAGGGGTGGGACGAGCAGTACTTC. Protein: CASSQVPRGQGWDEQYF.

The genes are TRBV5-8 and TRBJ1-4, with D maybe TRBD1 (6 bases). The CDR3 spans 15 residues. CDR1 is SGHTS, CDR2 YDEGEE, per germline. V lost 4 bases and J lost 3, with 13 bases in between. The CDR3 sequence is CASSRTGYSNEKLFF. The CDR3 nucleotides read TGTGCCAGCAGCCGAACAGGGTACTCTAATGAAAAACTGTTTTTT. Full variable domain (outside the CDR3, taken from reference TRBV5-8 and TRBJ1-4): EAGVTQSPTHLIKTRGQQATLRCSPISGHTSVYWYQQALGLGLQFLLWYDEGEERNRGNFPPRFSGRQFPNYSSELNVNALELEDSALYLCASSRTGYSNEKLFFGSGTQLSVL.

The chain is built from TRBV19 and TRBJ1-1; possible D gene TRBD1, 5 bases. V gave up 5 bases and J gave up 1 base, with 11 bases separating them. Germline assignment: CDR1 LNHDA and CDR2 SQIVND (reference sequence). This CDR3 has 14 amino acids. CDR3 region: CASSVDSRNTEAFF. CDR3 bases: TGTGCCAGTAGTGTTGACAGCCGGAACACTGAAGCTTTCTTT.

The chain has TRBV5-4 and TRBJ1-1, with a possible D match to TRBD1 (6 bases). The germline CDR1 and CDR2 sequences are SGHNT and YYREEE (reference sequence). This CDR3 region has 15 residues. V lost 0 bases, J lost 1 base, and 10 bases lay in between. The CDR3 DNA reads as TGTGCCAGCAGCTTGGACAGGGTTCAGAACACTGAAGCTTTCTTT. Translation: CASSLDRVQNTEAFF.

The V and J genes are TRBV29-1 and TRBJ1-1; D is uncertain. The CDR3 loop spans 14 amino acids. Germline CDR1 and CDR2: SQVTM and ANQGSEA. V lost 4 bases, J lost 0 bases, and 12 bases lay in between. CDR3 in amino acids: CSVVGSHMNTEAFF. The CDR3 DNA sequence: TGCAGCGTTGTCGGGTCTCACATGAACACTGAAGCTTTCTTT.

The V call is TRBV5-6, the J call TRBJ2-1; D remains ambiguous. CDR3 length: 14 amino acids. Germline CDR1 and CDR2: SGHDT and YYEEEE. The V gene lost 1 base and the J gene lost 0 bases, with 5 bases spanning the gap. The CDR3 sequence is CASSLRSSYNEQFF. The DNA of the CDR3 is TGTGCCAGCAGCTTGCGGAGCTCCTACAATGAGCAGTTCTTC.

V is TRBV7-8 and J is TRBJ2-3, with 11 nucleotides matching TRBD2. With 1 base clipped from V and 2 bases from J, the junction kept 8 bases outside the gene matches. The CDR3 spans 18 residues. Germline V gene data show CDR1 as SGHVS and CDR2 as FQNEAQ. The CDR3 protein is CASSLGRSSGGNTDTQYF. The CDR3, as DNA: TGTGCCAGCAGCTTAGGGAGGTCTAGCGGGGGGAACACAGATACGCAGTATTTT. The entire variable domain, with the rest obtained from reference TRBV7-8 and TRBJ2-3, is as follows: GAGVSQSPRYKVAKRGQDVALRCDPISGHVSLFWYQQALGQGPEFLTYFQNEAQLDKSGLPSDRFFAERPEGSVSTLKIQRTQQEDSAVYLCASSLGRSSGGNTDTQYFGPGTRLTVL.

The J gene is TRBJ1-3, the V gene TRBV27; TRBD1 agrees at 7 bases. The germline V gene encodes CDR1 MNHEY and CDR2 SMNVEV (reference sequence). J was trimmed by 3 bases and V by 2 bases; bases with no gene match: 7. The CDR3 is 16 amino acids. The CDR3 DNA sequence: TGTGCCAGCAGTTTAAGGGGGCGCGGTGATGGAAACACCATATATTTT. The encoded protein is CASSLRGRGDGNTIYF.

The genes are TRBV5-1 and TRBJ2-3; D may be TRBD2 (6 bases). Trimming removed 3 bases at V and 4 bases at J, with 15 bases between. This CDR3 spans 15 amino acids. Germline V gives CDR1 SGHRS, CDR2 YFSETQ. The CDR3 bases are TGCGCCAGCAGCTCGAATAGCGGCGGCGCAGATACGCAGTATTTT. Translated: CASSSNSGGADTQYF.

The J gene is TRBJ2-5, the V gene TRBV6-5, with D maybe TRBD1 (6 bases). Deletions cut 2 bases from V and 4 bases from J, with 11 bases between. The CDR3 is 14 residues long. Germline CDR1 MNHEY, CDR2 SVGAGI. The CDR3 spells CASSYQQGPETQYF. CDR3 in DNA: TGTGCCAGCAGTTACCAACAGGGCCCAGAGACCCAGTACTTC.

The rearrangement joins TRBV30 to TRBJ1-4; 10 positions match TRBD1. V shed 3 bases and J 0 bases; nucleotides not matched to a gene: 7. Per germline, CDR1 GTSNPN and CDR2 SVGIG (reference sequence). The CDR3 length is 17 residues. The CDR3 sequence: CAWSAGGTGATNEKLFF. As DNA, the CDR3 is TGTGCCTGGAGCGCCGGAGGGACAGGGGCAACTAATGAAAAACTGTTTTTT.

This clone was seen a few times. CDR3 in DNA: TGTGCCAGCAGCCAAGGGGACAGGGTCGGGTACGAGCAGTACTTC. It codes for CASSQGDRVGYEQYF. V and J are TRBV4-2 and TRBJ2-5, with TRBD1 matching over 9 bases. The DNA matches TRBJ2-7 better at its end, which makes the J call doubtful. The CDR3 is 15 residues long. Germline CDR1 and CDR2: LGHNA and YNFKEQ.

The genes are TRBV9 and TRBJ2-1; 10 bases agree with TRBD2. CDR3 length: 16 amino acids. J was trimmed by 3 bases and V by 0 bases; bases with no gene match: 3. Germline assignment: CDR1 SGDLS and CDR2 YYNGEE. CDR3 residues: CASSVVASGGYNEQFF. CDR3 bases: TGTGCCAGCAGCGTAGTGGCTAGCGGGGGCTACAATGAGCAGTTCTTC.